These 19 T cell receptor beta chains came from one sample sequenced in a study of shared clonotypes between healthy human individuals. Positively selected for CCR7, the CD45RO-negative cells used as naive CD8 cells excluded terminally differentiated effector memory CD45RA+ cells. Profiled with immunoSEQ multiplex PCR; TCRdb holds only in-frame clones, not every one. The sample has 2 million or so clones, about 95% seen once; the top ten hold roughly 1%. Input material: naive CD8+ T cells sorted from blood. These receptors all stem from a man aged 18 to 29 in good health.

The genes are TRBV27 and TRBJ2-1; D remains unclear. The V gene's germline CDR1 is MNHEY and CDR2 SMNVEV (reference sequence). CDR3 length: 16 amino acids. Trimming stripped 0 bases from V and 3 bases from J, with 12 bases between. CDR3 bases: TGTGCCAGCAGTTTATCCTCAGGTTCTATCTACAATGAGCAGTTCTTC. Its protein product is CASSLSSGSIYNEQFF.

V usage is TRBV15 and J usage is TRBJ2-1; the D is unclear. The V end was cut by 5 bases, the J end by 3 bases, with 14 bases between. Germline CDR1 and CDR2: LNHNV and YYDKDF (reference sequence). This CDR3 spans 15 amino acids. The CDR3 region has the DNA TGTGCCACCAGCGGATACAGTTCCGTCTACAATGAGCAGTTCTTC. This translates into CATSGYSSVYNEQFF.

In this sample, this clone turned up a few times. V and J are TRBV9 and TRBJ2-7; 7 nucleotides line up with TRBD2. Germline V CDR1 and CDR2: SGDLS, YYNGEE. The CDR3 contains 15 residues. V lost 0 bases to trimming and J lost 5 bases; unmatched junction nucleotides: 8. The CDR3 is CASSVGWEGFHEQYF. As DNA, the CDR3 is TGTGCCAGCAGCGTAGGGTGGGAGGGCTTCCACGAGCAGTACTTC.

V and J are TRBV5-6 and TRBJ2-7, with 7 bases fitting TRBD1. The CDR3 extends over 14 amino acids. Losses at the gene ends were 3 bases for V and 5 bases for J; bases not matched to a gene: 8. The germline gives CDR1 SGHDT, CDR2 YYEEEE. The chain's CDR3 is CASSWPGQLDEQYF. CDR3 coding DNA: TGTGCCAGCAGCTGGCCGGGACAGCTAGACGAGCAGTACTTC.

The rearrangement links TRBV5-4 to TRBJ2-7; the D is unclear. Trimming removed 2 bases from V and 5 bases from J, with 14 bases in between. CDR3 length: 14 residues. Per germline, CDR1 SGHNT and CDR2 YYREEE (reference sequence). Here the CDR3 DNA reads TGTGCCAGCAGCTTCATCGCAAAGAGCAACGAGCAGTACTTC. Protein product: CASSFIAKSNEQYF.

V gene TRBV5-1 combines with J gene TRBJ2-1, with D perhaps TRBD2 (5 bases). Trimming pared 6 bases from V and 10 bases from J, leaving 14 bases between. CDR3 length: 12 residues. CDR1 is SGHRS, CDR2 YFSETQ, per germline. CDR3 residues: CASIQREDEQFF. The CDR3 DNA sequence: TGCGCCAGCATCCAACGGGAAGACGAGCAGTTCTTC.

This sequence joins TRBV7-9 and TRBJ1-1; D is possibly TRBD1 (5 bases). The V gene's germline CDR1 is SEHNR and CDR2 FQNEAQ (reference sequence). The V and J ends lost 5 bases and 4 bases respectively, with 14 bases between them. The length of the CDR3 is 14 residues. Here the CDR3 DNA reads TGTGCCAGCAGCGTTACCGGGACGGCCACTGAAGCTTTCTTT. It is translated as CASSVTGTATEAFF.

This chain links TRBV2 with TRBJ2-1; D is possibly TRBD2 (7 bases). The germline V gene has CDR1 SNHLY and CDR2 FYNNEI. The CDR3 is 15 residues long. V dropped 0 bases and J dropped 4 bases, with 10 bases sitting between them. The CDR3 spells CASSEAGGLYNEQFF. The CDR3 nucleotides read TGTGCCAGCAGTGAAGCGGGGGGGCTTTACAATGAGCAGTTCTTC.

This rearrangement joins TRBV2 to TRBJ1-4; D uncertain. The CDR3 contains 18 residues. Trimming stripped 2 bases from V and 6 bases from J, with 22 bases between. The V gene's germline CDR1 is SNHLY and CDR2 FYNNEI. This CDR3 is CASSEWWAVEIDHEKLFF. As DNA, the CDR3 is TGTGCCAGCAGTGAATGGTGGGCAGTAGAAATAGACCATGAAAAACTGTTTTTT.

The chain has TRBV6-5 and TRBJ2-7, with 7 bases lining up with TRBD1. The CDR3 has 14 amino acids. The germline gives CDR1 MNHEY, CDR2 SVGAGI. V shed 2 bases and J 4 bases; nucleotides not matched to a gene: 5. For the CDR3, the DNA is TGTGCCAGCAGTTACAGGGGACAGAATTACGAGCAGTACTTC. Translation: CASSYRGQNYEQYF.

The chain recombines TRBV27 with TRBJ2-3; 9 bases are a match to TRBD2. Unmatched junction bases numbered 10, after V lost 3 bases and J lost 6 bases. The CDR3 loop spans 16 amino acids. Germline V CDR1 and CDR2: MNHEY, SMNVEV (reference sequence). CDR3 coding DNA: TGTGCCAGCAGTTTCTATCCTAGCGGGGTGTACGATACGCAGTATTTT. Residues: CASSFYPSGVYDTQYF.

The rearrangement uses TRBV19 and TRBJ1-6; D gene uncertain. Trimming left V 7 bases short and J 10 bases short, with 20 bases between. This CDR3 is built from 15 residues. Germline V gene data show CDR1 as LNHDA and CDR2 as SQIVND (reference sequence). Here the CDR3 DNA reads TGTGCCAGTACCGCCCGGTGGGCCGTAGGGTCACCCCTCCACTTT. The encoded protein is CASTARWAVGSPLHF.

This clone appeared once. J is TRBJ2-7 and V is TRBV7-6; 9 positions match TRBD1. Germline V gives CDR1 SGHVS, CDR2 FNYEAQ. This CDR3 is 15 amino acids long. Trimming cost V 5 bases and J 1 base; bases outside gene matches: 6. This CDR3 reads CASSPGQGLSYEQYF. The CDR3 DNA reads TGTGCCAGCAGCCCGGGACAGGGTTTATCCTACGAGCAGTACTTC.

Comment on this clone: Different DNA sequences within this sample yield the same CDR3. The rearrangement links TRBV7-9 to TRBJ2-3, with D perhaps matching TRBD2 (6 bases). The CDR3 loop spans 14 amino acids. With 0 bases removed from V and 3 bases from J, the gap between germline ends came to 7 bases. Germline lookup yields CDR1 SEHNR and CDR2 FQNEAQ (reference sequence). This CDR3 reads CASSLAGGTDTQYF. The DNA for the CDR3 is TGTGCCAGCAGCTTAGCGGGAGGTACAGATACGCAGTATTTT.

On this clone itself: Other DNA sequences within the sample encode an identical CDR3. V gene TRBV7-9 combines with J gene TRBJ2-7; D is perhaps TRBD2 (6 bases). CDR1 SEHNR and CDR2 FQNEAQ come from the germline V gene (reference sequence). V lost 0 bases, J lost 3 bases, and 9 bases lay in between. The CDR3 is made up of 14 amino acids. The CDR3 DNA follows: TGTGCCAGCAGCTTAGCGGGAGGAGACTACGAGCAGTACTTC. Protein: CASSLAGGDYEQYF.

The chain combines TRBV9 with TRBJ2-7; D could derive from TRBD1 or TRBD2 (6 bases each). V was trimmed by 4 bases and J by 7 bases, leaving 12 bases between them. Germline-derived CDR1 and CDR2 are SGDLS and YYNGEE. This CDR3 has 12 amino acids. The CDR3 DNA reads as TGTGCCAGCAGCCTCGGGGGCGATGAGCAGTACTTC. It is translated as CASSLGGDEQYF.

This clone was observed once. This chain joins TRBV4-1 and TRBJ2-2; D is unresolved. Germline V gene lookup returns CDR1 MGHRA and CDR2 YSYEKL. CDR3 size: 12 residues. Between the trimmed V and J ends, which lost 3 bases and 7 bases, there was a span of 6 bases. Here the CDR3 reads CASSHESGELFF. CDR3 coding DNA: TGCGCCAGCAGCCACGAGAGCGGGGAGCTGTTTTTT.

This rearrangement joins TRBV6-5 to TRBJ2-3; D gene ambiguous. There are 14 residues in the CDR3. The germline V gene encodes CDR1 MNHEY and CDR2 SVGAGI. Trimming removed 0 bases from V and 4 bases from J, with 8 bases in between. CDR3 region: CASSYSLGPDTQYF. DNA for the CDR3: TGTGCCAGCAGTTACTCGTTAGGGCCAGATACGCAGTATTTT.

The CDR3 reads CASSLHQRGPSYEQYF. In nucleotides, the CDR3 is TGTGCCAGCAGCTTACACCAGCGTGGCCCCTCCTACGAGCAGTACTTC. This chain connects TRBV7-2 to TRBJ2-7; D is undetermined. V lost 2 bases and J lost 0, with 14 bases in between. This CDR3 has 16 amino acids. Germline V gene sequence: CDR1 SGHTA, CDR2 FQGNSA. The full variable domain, its missing parts supplied by reference TRBV7-2 and TRBJ2-7, is GAGVSQSPSNKVTEKGKDVELRCDPISGHTALYWYRQSLGQGLEFLIYFQGNSAPDKSGLPSDRFSAERTGGSVSTLTIQRTQQEDSAVYLCASSLHQRGPSYEQYFGPGTRLTVT.